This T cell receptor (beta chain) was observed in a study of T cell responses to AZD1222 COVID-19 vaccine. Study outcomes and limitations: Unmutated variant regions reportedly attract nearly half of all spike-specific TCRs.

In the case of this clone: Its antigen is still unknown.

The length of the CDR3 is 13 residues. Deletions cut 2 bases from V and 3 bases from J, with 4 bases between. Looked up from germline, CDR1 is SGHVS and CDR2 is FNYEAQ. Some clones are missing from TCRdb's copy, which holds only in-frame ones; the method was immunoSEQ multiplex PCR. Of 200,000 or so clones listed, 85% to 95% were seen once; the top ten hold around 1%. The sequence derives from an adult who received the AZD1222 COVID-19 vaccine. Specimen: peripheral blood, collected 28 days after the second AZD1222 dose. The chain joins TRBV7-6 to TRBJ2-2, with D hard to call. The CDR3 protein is CASSLTDTGELFF. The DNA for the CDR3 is TGTGCCAGCAGCTTAACAGACACCGGGGAGCTGTTTTTT.